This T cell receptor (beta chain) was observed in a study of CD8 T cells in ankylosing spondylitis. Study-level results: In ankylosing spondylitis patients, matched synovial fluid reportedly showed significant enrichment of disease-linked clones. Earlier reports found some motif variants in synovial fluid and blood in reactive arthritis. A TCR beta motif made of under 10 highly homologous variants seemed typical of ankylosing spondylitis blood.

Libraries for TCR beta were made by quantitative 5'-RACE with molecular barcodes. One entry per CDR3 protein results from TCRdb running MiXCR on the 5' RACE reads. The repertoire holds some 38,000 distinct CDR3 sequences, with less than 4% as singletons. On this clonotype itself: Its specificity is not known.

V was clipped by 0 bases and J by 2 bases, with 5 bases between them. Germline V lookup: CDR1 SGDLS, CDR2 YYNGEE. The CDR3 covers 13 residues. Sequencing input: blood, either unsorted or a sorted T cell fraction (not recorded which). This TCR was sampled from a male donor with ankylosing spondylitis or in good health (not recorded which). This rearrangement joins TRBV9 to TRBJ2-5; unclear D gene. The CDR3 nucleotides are TGTGCCAGCAGCGTAGACGGTCAAGAGACCCAGTACTTC. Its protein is CASSVDGQETQYF.